The 18 T cell receptor beta chains below come from one sample, sequenced in a study of graft-versus-host responses after intestinal transplantation. Their specific antigens are unknown. Data came from immunoSEQ multiplex PCR; TCRdb stores just in-frame clones and leaves some out. The sample has approximately 77,000 clones, approximately 88% seen once. The sample consisted of unstimulated CD4+ T cells sorted from spleen or lymph node cells, taken before intestinal transplant. These receptors were obtained from a human donor who received an intestinal transplant.

The rearrangement uses TRBV30 and TRBJ2-2; D is undetermined. Germline CDR1 GTSNPN, CDR2 SVGIG (reference sequence). CDR3 length equals 13 residues. The V gene lost 5 bases and the J gene lost 4 bases, with 11 bases spanning the gap. The CDR3 DNA reads TGTGCCTGGGGCCTCCTGATCACCGGGGAGCTGTTTTTT. Residues: CAWGLLITGELFF.

The chain employs TRBV7-8 and TRBJ1-4; D perhaps matches TRBD1 (5 bases). The CDR3 is 16 amino acids. Germline V gives CDR1 SGHVS, CDR2 FQNEAQ. Trimming shortened V by 2 bases and J by 7 bases, and 17 bases separated the two germline ends. CDR3: CASSLRQGTSSEKLFF. DNA of the CDR3: TGTGCCAGCAGCTTACGCCAGGGAACATCTAGTGAAAAACTGTTTTTT.

The V call is TRBV19, the J call TRBJ1-1; possibly TRBD1 for D (6 bases). Germline CDR1 reads LNHDA; CDR2 reads SQIVND (reference sequence). The CDR3 extends over 14 amino acids. Trimming removed 7 bases from V and 3 bases from J, with 15 bases in between. The CDR3 bases are TGTGCCAGTAAAAAACAGGGCGAGGACACTGAAGCTTTCTTT. It is translated as CASKKQGEDTEAFF.

The chain uses TRBV27 and TRBJ2-1; 8 positions agree with TRBD2. V lost 6 bases and J lost 3; bases outside the gene matches: 10. The CDR3 spans 16 residues. Looked up from germline, CDR1 is MNHEY and CDR2 is SMNVEV (reference sequence). CDR3 nucleotides: TGTGCCAGCAGGGCGTTCGGGGGGGCCAACTACAATGAGCAGTTCTTC. Amino acids: CASRAFGGANYNEQFF.

V gene TRBV7-9 combines with J gene TRBJ2-1; weak D call: TRBD2 (6 bases). The CDR3 sequence is 13 residues long. Trimming shortened V by 5 bases and J by 5 bases, and 10 bases separated the two germline ends. Germline V lookup: CDR1 SEHNR, CDR2 FQNEAQ (reference sequence). The CDR3 loop is CASSLRGNNEQFF. The CDR3 DNA reads TGTGCCAGCAGCCTCCGCGGGAACAATGAGCAGTTCTTC.

V is TRBV5-1 and J is TRBJ1-4; perhaps TRBD1 as D (6 bases). V was pared by 8 bases and J by 0 bases, with 17 bases between. Per germline, CDR1 SGHRS and CDR2 YFSETQ. CDR3 length: 16 amino acids. The CDR3 sequence is CASSPGQKATNEKLFF. The DNA for the CDR3 is TGCGCCAGTTCCCCAGGACAGAAAGCAACTAATGAAAAACTGTTTTTT.

This chain joins TRBV20-1 and TRBJ1-1; D ambiguous. V dropped 5 bases and J dropped 0 bases, with 4 bases sitting between them. Germline CDR1 reads DFQATT; CDR2 reads SNEGSKA (reference sequence). The CDR3 length is 11 residues. The CDR3 DNA follows: TGCAGTGCTGACATGAACACTGAAGCTTTCTTT. Protein sequence: CSADMNTEAFF.

The chain links TRBV7-3 to TRBJ2-5, with 7 bases that match TRBD2. Trimming cost V 3 bases and J 5 bases; bases outside gene matches: 9. This CDR3 has 15 amino acids. Germline V gene sequence: CDR1 SGHTA, CDR2 FQGTGA. CDR3 in DNA: TGTGCCAGCAGCTTGTTCCCGGGGGGTTCGGAGACCCAGTACTTC. As protein: CASSLFPGGSETQYF.

The sample holds a few counts of this clone. The chain combines TRBV19 with TRBJ1-2; D is uncertain. The germline CDR1 and CDR2 sequences are LNHDA and SQIVND (reference sequence). The CDR3 is 13 amino acids. V was cut by 0 bases and J by 5 bases, with 7 bases left in between. CDR3 protein: CASSIEAGYGYTF. In DNA, the CDR3 is TGTGCCAGTAGTATAGAGGCAGGTTATGGCTACACCTTC.

This chain joins TRBV5-5 and TRBJ1-5, with 7 bases aligning to TRBD1. The V gene end was trimmed by 0 bases and the J gene end by 4 bases; junction bases not matched to a gene: 7. This CDR3 comprises 16 residues. Per the germline V gene, CDR1 is SGHKS and CDR2 is YYEKEE (reference sequence). CDR3 region: CASSLGVGGLNQPQHF. For the CDR3, the DNA is TGTGCCAGCAGCTTGGGGGTAGGGGGCCTTAATCAGCCCCAGCATTTT.

The rearrangement links TRBV6-1 to TRBJ2-7; 12 bases are a match to TRBD1. CDR3 size: 16 residues. After removal of 4 bases from V and 6 bases from J, the junction contained 10 bases not matched to a gene. CDR1 MNHNS and CDR2 SASEGT come from the germline V gene. CDR3 in DNA: TGTGCCAGCAGTGCCCTTGGGACAGGGGGCTACGGCGAGCAGTACTTC. Protein sequence: CASSALGTGGYGEQYF.

This clone was seen just once. This chain links TRBV10-3 with TRBJ2-2; TRBD2 matches 7 bases. Germline loops: CDR1 ENHRY, CDR2 SYGVKD. CDR3 size: 13 residues. J lost 4 bases, V lost 8 bases, and 4 bases had no gene match. DNA of the CDR3: TGTGCCATCGGGAGGGCTGGCACCGGGGAGCTGTTTTTT. The encoded protein is CAIGRAGTGELFF.

The chain couples TRBV6-5 to TRBJ2-5, with D perhaps matching TRBD1 (6 bases). Matching the DNA end better, TRBJ2-7 makes the J call doubtful. The CDR3 spans 13 residues. Germline lookup yields CDR1 MNHEY and CDR2 SVGAGI. CDR3 coding DNA: TGTGCCAGCATGGGGGCAGGCGCCTACGAGCAGTACTTC. It is translated as CASMGAGAYEQYF.

The gene calls are TRBV9 and TRBJ2-5; 9 bases align to TRBD1. From germline, CDR1 is SGDLS and CDR2 YYNGEE. CDR3 length: 14 amino acids. V gave up 0 bases and J gave up 5 bases; unmatched junction bases: 2. In nucleotides, the CDR3 is TGTGCCAGCAGCGTAGCCGGGACAGGGGAGACCCAGTACTTC. This codes for CASSVAGTGETQYF.

The V call is TRBV5-1, the J call TRBJ2-7; TRBD1 is a possible D gene (6 bases). This CDR3 has 15 residues. V dropped 0 bases and J dropped 1 base, with 11 bases sitting between them. CDR1 SGHRS and CDR2 YFSETQ come from the germline V gene. The CDR3 nucleotides read TGCGCCAGCAGCTTGGAGGGACATCTGTCCTACGAGCAGTACTTC. Amino acid sequence: CASSLEGHLSYEQYF.

The chain is built from TRBV10-3 and TRBJ2-3; 10 positions match TRBD2. Germline V CDR1 and CDR2: ENHRY, SYGVKD. V trimming: 6 bases; J trimming: 1 base; junction bases outside the gene matches: 7. The CDR3 has 16 amino acids. The CDR3 bases are TGTGCCATCAGATCTAGCGGGAGCTTAGGCACAGATACGCAGTATTTT. This sequence encodes CAIRSSGSLGTDTQYF.

The chain has TRBV29-1 and TRBJ2-3; 7 positions agree with TRBD1. Losses at the gene ends were 8 bases for V and 4 bases for J; bases not matched to a gene: 12. CDR1 and CDR2 from the germline V gene are SQVTM and ANQGSEA. The CDR3 contains 14 residues. The CDR3, as DNA: TGCAGCACCCGACAGGGAAGCTCCTCAGATACGCAGTATTTT. Its translation is CSTRQGSSSDTQYF.

The table lists this clone with a few counts. The J gene is TRBJ2-3, the V gene TRBV19; 8 bases are a match to TRBD2. Unmatched junction bases numbered 4, after V lost 8 bases and J lost 0 bases. This CDR3 has 14 amino acids. Germline V gene sequence: CDR1 LNHDA, CDR2 SQIVND (reference sequence). The CDR3 DNA reads as TGTGCCAGTTCGCGGGAGGCTAGCACAGATACGCAGTATTTT. It yields the protein CASSREASTDTQYF.